The subject of this entry is one TCR delta chain. Its target is unknown. These data belong to a study of Vδ1+ human thymocytes. Study-level points and caveats: Thymic TRG and TRD repertoires appeared highly polyclonal, with Gaussian CDR3 length distributions. Thymic delta-chain repertoires held roughly 18% Vdelta2 sequences and few Vdelta3, despite high sort purity. Donors shared many TRG clonotypes but few TRD clonotypes.

Thymocytes were sorted as CD3+ TCRVdelta1+ TCRVdelta2- after alphabeta T cell depletion. Sorted Vdelta1+ thymocytes were roughly 97% to 99.6% pure. Extracted RNA was reverse transcribed into cDNA. Multiplex PCR used pooled V-gene forward primers and a constant-region reverse primer to amplify CDR3s. TCRdb re-called clones from the multiplex PCR reads using CATT. The table has more than 50,000 delta-chain clones, about 16% seen once; the top ten hold under 0.55%. This CDR3 has 27 amino acids. Trimming took 4 bases from V and 2 from J; bases not matched to a gene: 39. The germline V gene encodes CDR1 TSWWSYY and CDR2 QGS.

The rearrangement links TRDV1 to TRDJ1; the match to TRDD3 covers 11 bases. The origin of this receptor is a boy less than two years old who had congenital heart surgery. Sequencing was performed on Vdelta1+ gamma-delta thymocytes from the thymus. As for subset: FACS-sorted CD3+ TCRalphabeta- TCRVdelta1+ TCRVdelta2- thymocytes. The CDR3 is CALGGWGTTPRLGDTRASGFMTDKLIF. The CDR3, as DNA: TGTGCTCTTGGGGGGTGGGGCACTACACCTCGCCTGGGGGATACACGCGCCTCTGGGTTTATGACCGATAAACTCATCTTT.